This is a list of T cell receptor beta chains from one sample in a study of response to subunit inactivated influenza vaccine. TCRdb called the RT-PCR reads again in MiXCR, with one record for every CDR3 protein. The table records under 950,000 distinct CDR3 sequences, less than 25% of them present only once. This specimen consisted of PBMCs from blood, obtained around 5 days after vaccination. The receptors stem from a man aged 50 to 59 who received an inactivated influenza vaccine. Both conserved end residues are part of each CDR3. A D gene is named only where the DNA matches it firmly. For some rows the clone size is stated as once, few or many, or as a class when expanded; others skip it.

>TRBJ2-5|NA|NA|TRBV29-1
CSVESSYQETQYF
TGCAGCGTTGAATCTAGCTACCAAGAGACCCAGTACTTC
>TRBJ2-3|NA|NA|TRBV18
CASSPGAISTDTQYF
TGTGCCAGCTCACCGGGGGCAATTAGCACAGATACGCAGTATTTT
>TRBJ2-2|few|TRBD1|TRBV7-6
CASSLGQGWAGELFF
TGTGCCAGCAGCTTGGGACAGGGATGGGCCGGGGAGCTGTTTTTT
>TRBJ1-5|NA|NA|TRBV6-2/TRBV6-3
CASRSYSFGSQPQHF
TGTGCCAGCAGAAGTTATTCTTTCGGGAGTCAGCCCCAGCATTTT
>TRBJ2-2|NA|NA|TRBV4-3
CASSQETGELFF
TGCGCCAGCAGCCAAGAGACCGGGGAGCTGTTTTTT
>TRBJ2-5|NA|NA|TRBV28
CASSSGGSQETQYF
TGTGCCAGCAGTTCTGGGGGATCACAAGAGACCCAGTACTTC
>TRBJ1-5|few|NA|TRBV6-1
CASRMGRNSNQPQHF
TGTGCCAGCAGAATGGGTCGGAATAGCAATCAGCCCCAGCATTTT
>TRBJ1-2|few|NA|TRBV5-1
CASSPDVTGNLGNGYTF
TGCGCCAGCAGCCCCGACGTAACAGGGAATCTGGGAAATGGCTACACCTTC
>TRBJ2-5|few|NA|TRBV29-1
CSVGLGGTQETQYF
TGCAGCGTTGGTTTGGGGGGGACACAAGAGACCCAGTACTTC
>TRBJ2-2|few|TRBD1|TRBV12-3/TRBV12-4
CASSSTGAGVGELFF
TGTGCCAGCAGTTCGACAGGGGCGGGTGTAGGGGAGCTGTTTTTT
>TRBJ2-7|few|NA|TRBV7-2
CASSLGITSYEQYF
TGTGCCAGCAGCTTAGGGATTACTTCCTACGAGCAGTACTTC
>TRBJ2-7|NA|NA|TRBV5-5
CASSLAAGHSYEQYF
TGTGCCAGCAGCTTGGCGGCGGGGCACTCCTACGAGCAGTACTTC
>TRBJ2-1|many|NA|TRBV12-3/TRBV12-4
CASSSGGDSTF
TGTGCCAGCAGTTCCGGAGGAGACTCGACATTC
>TRBJ2-1|NA|NA|TRBV5-1
CASSLGASYNEQFF
TGCGCCAGCAGCTTGGGCGCCTCCTACAATGAGCAGTTCTTC
>TRBJ2-7|many|TRBD1|TRBV5-1
CASSSRTGGNEQYF
TGCGCCAGCAGCAGCCGGACAGGGGGCAACGAGCAGTACTTC
>TRBJ2-1|NA|TRBD2|TRBV12-3/TRBV12-4
CASSPSLSGGSYNEQFF
TGTGCCAGCAGTCCATCTCTCAGCGGGGGCTCCTACAATGAGCAGTTCTTC
>TRBJ2-3|NA|NA|TRBV20-1
CSAESGVLRTDTQYF
TGCAGTGCTGAATCGGGGGTCCTACGGACAGATACGCAGTATTTT
>TRBJ2-1|few|NA|TRBV10-3
CAISGPSSYNEQFF
TGTGCCATCAGTGGTCCTAGCTCCTACAATGAGCAGTTCTTC
>TRBJ2-1|many|NA|TRBV20-1
CSAREGYPEQFF
TGCAGTGCTAGAGAGGGTTACCCAGAGCAGTTCTTC
>TRBJ2-5|NA|TRBD2|TRBV28
CASIIRGGKETQYF
TGTGCCAGCATTATTCGGGGGGGAAAAGAGACCCAGTACTTC
>TRBJ2-1|NA|NA|TRBV7-2
CASSLGPGSYNEQFF
TGTGCCAGCAGCTTAGGTCCGGGTTCCTACAATGAGCAGTTCTTC
>TRBJ2-5|NA|NA|TRBV7-9
CASSLGGLIQETQYF
TGTGCCAGCAGCTTAGGGGGCTTGATACAAGAGACCCAGTACTTC
>TRBJ2-7|NA|TRBD1|TRBV29-1
CSVGSGTGHYEQYF
TGCAGCGTTGGGTCCGGGACAGGCCATTACGAGCAGTACTTC
>TRBJ2-2|NA|NA|TRBV24-1
CATSDSRGRELFF
TGTGCCACCAGTGATTCGCGGGGCAGGGAGCTGTTTTTT
>TRBJ1-2|NA|TRBD1|TRBV10-3
CAITAGQGSSGYTF
TGTGCCATCACCGCGGGACAGGGATCAAGTGGCTACACCTTC
>TRBJ2-1|few|NA|TRBV3-1
CASSQGFTTYNEQFF
TGTGCCAGCAGCCAAGGGTTCACGACCTACAATGAGCAGTTCTTC
>TRBJ2-1|few|NA|TRBV6-1
CASSLYDLNPYNEQFF
TGTGCCAGCAGTCTCTATGACTTAAACCCCTACAATGAGCAGTTCTTC
>TRBJ2-3|NA|TRBD2|TRBV6-4
CASSYGSGGPPTDTQYF
TGTGCCAGCAGTTACGGTAGCGGGGGCCCCCCCACAGATACGCAGTATTTT
>TRBJ1-6|NA|NA|TRBV7-9
CASSIGRYNSPLHF
TGTGCCAGCAGCATCGGACGGTATAATTCACCCCTCCACTTT
>TRBJ1-4|NA|NA|TRBV5-1
CASSLVRRDGNEKLFF
TGCGCCAGCAGCTTGGTTCGTCGGGACGGTAATGAAAAACTGTTTTTT
>TRBJ2-1|few|NA|TRBV12-3/TRBV12-4
CASSSWGDYNEQFF
TGTGCCAGCAGTTCTTGGGGGGACTACAATGAGCAGTTCTTC
>TRBJ2-3|many|TRBD2|TRBV29-1
CSVESGGDTQYF
TGCAGCGTTGAGTCGGGGGGAGATACGCAGTATTTT
>TRBJ2-4|NA|TRBD1|TRBV18
CASSASRSQGVIQYF
TGTGCCAGCTCAGCCTCCCGGAGTCAGGGGGTCATTCAGTACTTC
>TRBJ1-1|NA|NA|TRBV5-1
CASSLYNGISMNTEAFF
TGCGCCAGCAGCTTGTACAACGGTATCTCCATGAACACTGAAGCTTTCTTT
>TRBJ2-3|NA|NA|TRBV6-2/TRBV6-3
CASRETGPVGADTQYF
TGTGCCAGCAGGGAAACAGGGCCGGTTGGCGCAGATACGCAGTATTTT
>TRBJ2-3|NA|TRBD2|TRBV20-1
CSTTLGAGEGDTQYF
TGCAGTACTACCCTGGGAGCGGGAGAAGGAGATACGCAGTATTTT
>TRBJ1-1|few|NA|TRBV7-2
CASSLWSNTEAFF
TGTGCCAGCAGCTTATGGAGTAACACTGAAGCTTTCTTT